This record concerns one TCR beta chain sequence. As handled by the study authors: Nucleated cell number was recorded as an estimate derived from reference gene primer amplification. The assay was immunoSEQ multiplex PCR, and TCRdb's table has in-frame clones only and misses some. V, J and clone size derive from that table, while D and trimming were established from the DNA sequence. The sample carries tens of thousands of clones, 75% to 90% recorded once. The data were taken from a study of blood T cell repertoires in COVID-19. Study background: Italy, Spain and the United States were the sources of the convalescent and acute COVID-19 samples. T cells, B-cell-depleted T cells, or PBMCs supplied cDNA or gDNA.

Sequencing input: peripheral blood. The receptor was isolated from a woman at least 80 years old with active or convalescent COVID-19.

Written as DNA, the CDR3 is TGTGCCATCAAGGAACAGGGGAGCTTGTTCTATGGCTACACCTTC. Protein sequence: CAIKEQGSLFYGYTF. V gene TRBV10-3 combines with J gene TRBJ1-2; 7 nucleotides line up with TRBD1. The CDR3 is made up of 15 amino acids. Germline V CDR1 and CDR2: ENHRY, SYGVKD. V was clipped by 7 bases and J by 4 bases; unmatched bases: 12.